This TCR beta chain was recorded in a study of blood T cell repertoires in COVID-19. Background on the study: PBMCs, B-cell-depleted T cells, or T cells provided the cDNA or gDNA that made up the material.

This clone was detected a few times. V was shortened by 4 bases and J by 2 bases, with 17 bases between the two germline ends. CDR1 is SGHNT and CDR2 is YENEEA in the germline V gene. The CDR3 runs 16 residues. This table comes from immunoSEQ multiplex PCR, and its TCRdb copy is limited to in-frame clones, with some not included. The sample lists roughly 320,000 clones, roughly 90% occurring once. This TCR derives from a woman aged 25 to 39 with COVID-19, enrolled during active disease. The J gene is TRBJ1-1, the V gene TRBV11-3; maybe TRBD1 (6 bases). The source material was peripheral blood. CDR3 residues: CASSSRRQVINTEAFF. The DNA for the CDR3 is TGTGCCAGCAGCTCCCGACGACAGGTGATAAACACTGAAGCTTTCTTT. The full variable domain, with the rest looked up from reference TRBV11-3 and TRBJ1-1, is EAGVVQSPRYKIIEKKQPVAFWCNPISGHNTLYWYLQNLGQGPELLIRYENEEAVDDSQLPKDRFSAERLKGVDSTLKIQPAELGDSAVYLCASSSRRQVINTEAFFGQGTRLTVV.